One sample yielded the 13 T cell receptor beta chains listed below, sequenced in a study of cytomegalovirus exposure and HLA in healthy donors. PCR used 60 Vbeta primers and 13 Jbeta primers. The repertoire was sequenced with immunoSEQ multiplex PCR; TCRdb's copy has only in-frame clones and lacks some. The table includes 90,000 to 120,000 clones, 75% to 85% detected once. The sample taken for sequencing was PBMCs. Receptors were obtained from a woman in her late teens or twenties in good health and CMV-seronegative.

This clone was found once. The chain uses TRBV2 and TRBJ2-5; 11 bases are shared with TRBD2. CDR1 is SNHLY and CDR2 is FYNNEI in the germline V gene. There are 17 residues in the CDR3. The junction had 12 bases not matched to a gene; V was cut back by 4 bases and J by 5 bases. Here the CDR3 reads CASSGFGSGRVQETQYF. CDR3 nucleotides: TGTGCCAGCAGTGGGTTTGGTAGCGGGAGGGTCCAGGAGACCCAGTACTTC.

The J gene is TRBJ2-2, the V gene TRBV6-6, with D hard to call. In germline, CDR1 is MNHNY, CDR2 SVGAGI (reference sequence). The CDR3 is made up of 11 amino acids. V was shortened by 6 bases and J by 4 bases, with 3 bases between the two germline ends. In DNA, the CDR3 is TGTGCCAGCAGCGGCACCGGGGAGCTGTTTTTT. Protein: CASSGTGELFF.

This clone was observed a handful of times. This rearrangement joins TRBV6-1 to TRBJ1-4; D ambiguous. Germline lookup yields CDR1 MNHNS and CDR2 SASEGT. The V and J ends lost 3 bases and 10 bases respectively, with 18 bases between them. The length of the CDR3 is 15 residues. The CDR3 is CASSDRGINPGKLFF. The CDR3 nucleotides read TGTGCCAGCAGTGACCGCGGGATTAACCCGGGAAAACTGTTTTTT.

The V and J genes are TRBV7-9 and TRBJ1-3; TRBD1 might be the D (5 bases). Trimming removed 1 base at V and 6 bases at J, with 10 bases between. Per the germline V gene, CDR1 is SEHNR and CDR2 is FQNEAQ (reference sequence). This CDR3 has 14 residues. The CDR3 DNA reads TGTGCCAGCAGCTTAGTGGGACTGACAAACACCATATATTTT. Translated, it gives CASSLVGLTNTIYF.

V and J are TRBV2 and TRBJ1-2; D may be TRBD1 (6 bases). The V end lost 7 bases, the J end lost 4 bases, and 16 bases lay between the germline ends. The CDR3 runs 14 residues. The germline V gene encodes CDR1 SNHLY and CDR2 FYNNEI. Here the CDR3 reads CASKDRTLGYGYTF. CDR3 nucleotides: TGTGCCAGCAAAGACAGGACTCTCGGCTATGGCTACACCTTC. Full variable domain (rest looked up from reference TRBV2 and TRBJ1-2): EPEVTQTPSHQVTQMGQEVILRCVPISNHLYFYWYRQILGQKVEFLVSFYNNEISEKSEIFDDQFSVERPDGSNFTLKIRSTKLEDSAMYFCASKDRTLGYGYTFGSGTRLTVV.

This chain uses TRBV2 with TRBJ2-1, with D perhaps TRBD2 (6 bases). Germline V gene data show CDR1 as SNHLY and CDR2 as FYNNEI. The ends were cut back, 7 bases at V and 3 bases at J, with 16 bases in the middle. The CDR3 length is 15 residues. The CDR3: CASKLEVGGYNEQFF. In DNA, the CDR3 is TGTGCCAGCAAGTTGGAGGTGGGGGGCTACAATGAGCAGTTCTTC.

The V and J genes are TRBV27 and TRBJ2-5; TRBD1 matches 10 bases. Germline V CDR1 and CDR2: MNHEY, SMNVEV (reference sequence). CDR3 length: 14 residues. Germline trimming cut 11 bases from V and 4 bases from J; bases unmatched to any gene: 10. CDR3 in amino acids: CAGSGQGSLETQYF. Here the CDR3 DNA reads TGTGCCGGGTCGGGACAGGGGAGTTTAGAGACCCAGTACTTC.

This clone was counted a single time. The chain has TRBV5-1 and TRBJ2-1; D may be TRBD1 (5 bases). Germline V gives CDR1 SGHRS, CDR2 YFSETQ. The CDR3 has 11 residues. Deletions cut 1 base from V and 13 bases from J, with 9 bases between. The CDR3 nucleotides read TGCGCCAGCAGCTTGTCAGGGCCCCAGTTCTTC. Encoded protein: CASSLSGPQFF.

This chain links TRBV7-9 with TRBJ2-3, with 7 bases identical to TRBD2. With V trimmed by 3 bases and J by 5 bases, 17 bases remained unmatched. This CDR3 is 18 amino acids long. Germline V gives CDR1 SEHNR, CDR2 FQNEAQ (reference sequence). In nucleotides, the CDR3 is TGTGCCAGCAGCTTTTGGGGGGGGAGGACATCCCCTTTAGATACGCAGTATTTT. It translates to CASSFWGGRTSPLDTQYF. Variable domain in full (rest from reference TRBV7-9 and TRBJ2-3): DTGVSQNPRHKITKRGQNVTFRCDPISEHNRLYWYRQTLGQGPEFLTYFQNEAQLEKSRLLSDRFSAERPKGSFSTLEIQRTEQGDSAMYLCASSFWGGRTSPLDTQYFGPGTRLTVL.

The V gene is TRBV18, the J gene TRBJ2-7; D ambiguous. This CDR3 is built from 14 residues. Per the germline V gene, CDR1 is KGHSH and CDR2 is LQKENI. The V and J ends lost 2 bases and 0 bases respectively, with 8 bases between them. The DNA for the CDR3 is TGTGCCAGCTCACCAAACAGTGACTCCTACGAGCAGTACTTC. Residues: CASSPNSDSYEQYF.

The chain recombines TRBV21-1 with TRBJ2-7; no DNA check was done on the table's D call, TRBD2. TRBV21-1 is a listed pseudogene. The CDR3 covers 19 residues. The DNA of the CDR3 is TGTGCCAGCAGCAGAACCAGGACAGGGAGACTAGCGGGAGCCTACGAGCAGTACTTC. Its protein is CASSRTRTGRLAGAYEQYF.

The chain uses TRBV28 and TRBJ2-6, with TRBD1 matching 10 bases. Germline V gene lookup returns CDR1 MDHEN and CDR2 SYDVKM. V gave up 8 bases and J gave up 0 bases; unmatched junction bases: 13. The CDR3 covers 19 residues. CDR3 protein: CASLSEGTGVFSGANVLTF. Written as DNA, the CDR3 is TGTGCCAGCCTGAGCGAAGGGACAGGGGTTTTCTCTGGGGCCAACGTCCTGACTTTC. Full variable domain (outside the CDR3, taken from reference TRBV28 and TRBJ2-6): DVKVTQSSRYLVKRTGEKVFLECVQDMDHENMFWYRQDPGLGLRLIYFSYDVKMKEKGDIPEGYSVSREKKERFSLILESASTNQTSMYLCASLSEGTGVFSGANVLTFGAGSRLTVL.

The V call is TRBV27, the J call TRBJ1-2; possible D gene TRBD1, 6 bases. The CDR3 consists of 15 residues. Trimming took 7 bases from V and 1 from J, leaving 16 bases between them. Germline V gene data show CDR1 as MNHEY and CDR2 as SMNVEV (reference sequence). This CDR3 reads CASTRTAFNNYGYTF. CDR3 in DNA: TGTGCCAGCACTAGGACAGCTTTTAATAACTATGGCTACACCTTC.